This T cell receptor (beta chain) was captured by sequencing in a study of cytomegalovirus exposure and HLA in healthy donors. From germline, CDR1 is SGHTA and CDR2 FQGNSA. The CDR3 contains 12 residues. V was pared by 6 bases and J by 1 base, with 6 bases between. The PCR ran on 60 Vbeta and 13 Jbeta primers. Produced via immunoSEQ multiplex PCR; TCRdb's table is partial and in-frame only. Its table records 25,000 to 30,000 clones. The chain has TRBV7-2 and TRBJ2-5; the D is unclear. Sequenced sample: PBMCs. This receptor was obtained from a man aged 30 to 45 in good health and CMV-seronegative. The DNA of the CDR3 is TGTGCCAGCAGATACAGCCAAGAGACCCAGTACTTC. It is translated as CASRYSQETQYF.